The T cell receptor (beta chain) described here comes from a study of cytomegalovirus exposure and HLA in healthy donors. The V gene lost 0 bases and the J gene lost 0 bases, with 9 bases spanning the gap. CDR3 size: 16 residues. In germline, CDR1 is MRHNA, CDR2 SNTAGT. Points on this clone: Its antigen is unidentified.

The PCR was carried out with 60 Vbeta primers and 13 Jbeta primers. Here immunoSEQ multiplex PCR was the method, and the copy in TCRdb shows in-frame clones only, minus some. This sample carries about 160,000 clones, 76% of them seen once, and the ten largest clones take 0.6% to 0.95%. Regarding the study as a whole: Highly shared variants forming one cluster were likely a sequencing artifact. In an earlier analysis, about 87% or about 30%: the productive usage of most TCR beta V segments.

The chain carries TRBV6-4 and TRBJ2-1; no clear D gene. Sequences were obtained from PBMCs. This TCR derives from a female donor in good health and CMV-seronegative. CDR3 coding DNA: TGTGCCAGCAGTGACTCCCTGCAGTACTCCTACAATGAGCAGTTCTTC. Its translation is CASSDSLQYSYNEQFF.